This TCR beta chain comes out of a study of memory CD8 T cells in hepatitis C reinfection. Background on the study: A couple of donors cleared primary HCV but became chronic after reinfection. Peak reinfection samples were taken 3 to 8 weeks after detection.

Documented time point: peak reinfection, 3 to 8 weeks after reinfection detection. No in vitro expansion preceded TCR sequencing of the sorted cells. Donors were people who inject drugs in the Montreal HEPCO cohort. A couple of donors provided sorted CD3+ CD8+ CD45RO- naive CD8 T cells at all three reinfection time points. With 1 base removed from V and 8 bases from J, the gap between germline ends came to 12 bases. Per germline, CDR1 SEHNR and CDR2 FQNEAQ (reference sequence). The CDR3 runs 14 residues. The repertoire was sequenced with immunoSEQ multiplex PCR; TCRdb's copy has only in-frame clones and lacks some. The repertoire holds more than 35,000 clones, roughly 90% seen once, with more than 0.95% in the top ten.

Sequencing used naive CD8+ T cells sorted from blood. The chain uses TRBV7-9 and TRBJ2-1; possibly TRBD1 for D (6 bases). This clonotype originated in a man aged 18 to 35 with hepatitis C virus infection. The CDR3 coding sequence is TGTGCCAGCAGCTTAGAACAGGGCGGCGATGAGCAGTTCTTC. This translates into CASSLEQGGDEQFF.